These 22 T cell receptor beta chains originate from one sample sequenced in a study of T cells expressing NK-cell markers. After re-calling the 5' RACE reads, TCRdb lists one entry per CDR3 protein, DNA absent. The sample table includes 300,000 to 500,000 distinct CDR3 sequences. Sequenced: blood T cells: a sorted CD56 or NKG2C T cell subset, CD4+ or CD8+ T cells, or bulk PBMC T cells (not recorded which). The receptors were gathered from a woman aged 50 to 60 in good health.

The chain has TRBV6-2 or TRBV6-3 and TRBJ1-5. The germline gives CDR1 MNHEY, CDR2 SVGEGT. This CDR3 spans 15 amino acids. CDR3 region: CASRSTPSGNQPQHF.

The rearrangement joins TRBV5-6 to TRBJ2-1; TCRdb outputs TRBD2, but without DNA this stays unchecked. CDR1 and CDR2 (germline): SGHDT, YYEEEE. This CDR3 spans 13 amino acids. The CDR3 loop reads CASSPRLAGKLFF.

J is TRBJ2-7 and V is TRBV5-5; TCRdb's D call of TRBD2 is untestable without DNA. The CDR3 spans 17 residues. Germline assignment: CDR1 SGHKS and CDR2 YYEKEE (reference sequence). The CDR3 region is CASSLAPERESSYEQYF.

The chain uses TRBV29-1 and TRBJ1-5. Germline CDR1 SQVTM, CDR2 ANQGSEA. CDR3 size: 13 residues. CDR3 residues: CSVSTGSNQPQHF.

The J gene is TRBJ2-1, the V gene TRBV10-2; TCRdb gives TRBD2 as the D gene, but with no DNA this cannot be confirmed. The germline CDR1 and CDR2 sequences are WSHSY and SAAADI. This CDR3 has 18 residues. The CDR3 reads CASSEPTSLRTSYNEQFF.

The chain combines TRBV12-3 or TRBV12-4 with TRBJ2-1; with no DNA, the TCRdb D assignment of TRBD2 cannot be verified. The CDR3 runs to 14 residues. CDR3 protein: CASSPQREYGEQFF.

The chain couples TRBV29-1 to TRBJ2-1; TCRdb's D call of TRBD1 is untestable without DNA. CDR1 is SQVTM and CDR2 is ANQGSEA in the germline V gene. The length of the CDR3 is 14 residues. The CDR3 sequence: CSVGPGRTYNEQFF.

This chain joins TRBV19 and TRBJ2-2; TCRdb gives TRBD1 as the D gene, but with no DNA this cannot be confirmed. Germline-derived CDR1 and CDR2 are LNHDA and SQIVND (reference sequence). The CDR3 sequence is 15 residues long. Here the CDR3 reads CATKVSGTNTGELFF.

V is TRBV20-1 and J is TRBJ2-7; with no DNA, the TCRdb D assignment of TRBD2 cannot be verified. The CDR3 extends over 14 amino acids. The germline gives CDR1 DFQATT, CDR2 SNEGSKA (reference sequence). This chain's CDR3 is CSAVADTSSYEQYF.

V is TRBV5-1 and J is TRBJ2-3; TCRdb returns TRBD1, unconfirmable since there is no DNA. In germline, CDR1 is SGHRS, CDR2 YFSETQ. The CDR3 is made up of 15 amino acids. This CDR3 reads CASEIQGDRTDTQYF.

The chain employs TRBV3-1 and TRBJ1-6; TCRdb's D call of TRBD1 is untestable without DNA. Looked up from germline, CDR1 is LGHDT and CDR2 is YNNKEL (reference sequence). The length of the CDR3 is 14 residues. CDR3 amino acids: CASSQKTGGTPLHF.

The rearrangement uses TRBV6-5 and TRBJ2-2; there is no DNA to check the TCRdb D call of TRBD1. Germline CDR1 and CDR2: MNHEY and SVGAGI. The CDR3 has 14 residues. CDR3 loop: CASRRQGGTGELFF.

The chain uses TRBV9 and TRBJ1-2. CDR3 size: 19 residues. Germline V gene sequence: CDR1 SGDLS, CDR2 YYNGEE. The CDR3 region is CASSVGLRDLRAGGLGYTF.

The chain's CDR3 is CASSVALAESYNEQFF. The chain uses TRBV10-2 and TRBJ2-1; the D gene TCRdb calls, TRBD2, cannot be checked with no DNA. Looked up from germline, CDR1 is WSHSY and CDR2 is SAAADI. The CDR3 extends over 16 amino acids.

This rearrangement joins TRBV7-8 to TRBJ2-3; with no DNA, the TCRdb D assignment of TRBD1 cannot be verified. This CDR3 contains 15 residues. Germline CDR1 reads SGHVS; CDR2 reads FQNEAQ. CDR3 amino acids: CASSSPLEATDTQYF.

The J gene is TRBJ2-1, the V gene TRBV12-3 or TRBV12-4; with no DNA, the TCRdb D assignment of TRBD2 cannot be verified. The CDR3 runs 15 residues. CDR3: CANGEEGTSYNEQFF.

This chain joins TRBV2 and TRBJ1-1; the D call of TRBD1 rests on TCRdb alone, since no DNA is present to check it. CDR3 size: 14 residues. Germline V gene lookup returns CDR1 SNHLY and CDR2 FYNNEI. CDR3 sequence reads: CANIRDGQNTEAFF.

The rearrangement joins TRBV7-3 to TRBJ2-1; TCRdb's assignment of TRBD2 cannot be checked, as there is no DNA. Germline CDR1 is SGHTA and CDR2 is FQGTGA. The CDR3 extends over 14 amino acids. The CDR3 is CASSSRGGANEQFF.

V gene TRBV5-1 combines with J gene TRBJ2-1; TCRdb designates TRBD2, a call that cannot be tested without DNA. Germline lookup yields CDR1 SGHRS and CDR2 YFSETQ. There are 17 residues in the CDR3. CDR3 amino acids: CASSPPWVAGGPNEQFF.

This chain links TRBV10-3 with TRBJ2-1. This CDR3 has 12 residues. Germline V gene sequence: CDR1 ENHRY, CDR2 SYGVKD. CDR3 amino acids: CAISESPIRQFF.

The chain links TRBV7-8 to TRBJ1-5. The V gene's germline CDR1 is SGHVS and CDR2 FQNEAQ. CDR3 length equals 16 residues. CDR3: CASSLQAGDSNQPQHF.

The chain has TRBV4-1 and TRBJ1-1; the D call of TRBD1 rests on TCRdb alone, since no DNA is present to check it. CDR1 is MGHRA and CDR2 is YSYEKL in the germline V gene. The length of the CDR3 is 14 residues. The CDR3 here is CASSHGQRNTEAFF.